A single sample gave rise to the 5 T cell receptor beta chains below, sequenced in a study of early T cells in non-severe SARS-CoV-2 infection. TCRdb re-analysed the 5' RACE reads in MiXCR, keeping a single row per CDR3 protein. The sample has about 100,000 distinct CDR3 sequences, 13% seen once. Sample: whole blood. The origin of the receptors is an adult who was a healthcare worker with PCR-confirmed SARS-CoV-2 infection or an uninfected control (not recorded which).

The genes are TRBV7-2 and TRBJ2-3; 7 bases agree with TRBD2. The CDR3 covers 15 residues. Trimming at V came to 7 bases and at J to 2 bases, leaving 9 bases not matched to a gene. CDR1 and CDR2 (germline): SGHTA, FQGNSA. The chain's CDR3 is CASTMGGKTTDTQYF. In nucleotides, the CDR3 is TGTGCCAGCACCATGGGGGGGAAGACCACAGATACGCAGTATTTT.

This clonotype was detected many times. This rearrangement joins TRBV2 to TRBJ1-5; possibly TRBD1 for D (5 bases). Trimming cost V 6 bases and J 0 bases, with 9 bases left between them. Germline CDR1 and CDR2: SNHLY and FYNNEI. This CDR3 is 14 amino acids long. CDR3 sequence (DNA): TGTGCCAGCAGGGCGGGGCTTAGCAATCAGCCCCAGCATTTT. It translates to CASRAGLSNQPQHF.

This clonotype occurred a few times. This chain joins TRBV7-2 and TRBJ2-3; D call uncertain. CDR1 and CDR2 (germline): SGHTA, FQGNSA. The CDR3 has 15 amino acids. V was clipped by 4 bases and J by 4 bases, with 15 bases between them. The DNA for the CDR3 is TGTGCCAGCAGCTCCCAGGCCCCGGTGGCAGATACGCAGTATTTT. Translation: CASSSQAPVADTQYF.

This clonotype was seen many times. V and J are TRBV5-5 and TRBJ1-1; 8 bases map to TRBD1. V was clipped by 0 bases and J by 1 base; unmatched bases: 8. Germline CDR1 and CDR2: SGHKS and YYEKEE (reference sequence). The CDR3 consists of 17 residues. CDR3 DNA: TGTGCCAGCAGCTTGGCCTTGGCAGGGGGCCCGAACACTGAAGCTTTCTTT. Amino acid sequence: CASSLALAGGPNTEAFF.

The table lists this clonotype with many counts. The chain joins TRBV20-1 to TRBJ2-3; the match to TRBD2 covers 9 bases. The length of the CDR3 is 15 residues. Germline CDR1 reads DFQATT; CDR2 reads SNEGSKA (reference sequence). The V segment lost 0 bases and the J segment 6 bases; nucleotides outside the gene matches: 7. The CDR3 sequence: CSAREGLAGSDTQYF. The CDR3 DNA reads as TGCAGTGCTAGAGAGGGGCTAGCGGGGTCCGATACGCAGTATTTT.